Shown below are 2 T cell receptor beta chains from a single sample sequenced in a study of blood T cells in healthy people across ages. The use of a sample-barcoded 5' primer and a J-beta primer mix characterized a second PCR of roughly 7 to 11 cycles. TCRdb analysed the 5' RACE reads with MiXCR anew, one entry per CDR3 protein. This sample has fewer than 2 million distinct CDR3 sequences, with around 42% found just once. Sequencing was done on a sample of blood. The receptor source for this set is a human donor in good health.

V usage is TRBV20-1 and J usage is TRBJ2-7; D may be TRBD2 (5 bases). The CDR3 sequence is 15 residues long. Germline values: CDR1 DFQATT, CDR2 SNEGSKA (reference sequence). Deletions cut 3 bases from V and 0 bases from J, with 15 bases between. The CDR3 protein is CSARMGREGSYEQYF. The DNA for the CDR3 is TGCAGTGCTAGGATGGGGAGAGAGGGCTCCTACGAGCAGTACTTC.

The V call is TRBV11-3, the J call TRBJ1-6; TRBD1 might be the D (6 bases). Germline V gives CDR1 SGHNT, CDR2 YENEEA. The V gene lost 5 bases and the J gene lost 10 bases, with 12 bases spanning the gap. The CDR3 consists of 13 residues. CDR3 residues: CASSTRGDSPLHF. CDR3 in DNA: TGTGCCAGCAGCACTAGGGGGGACTCACCCCTCCACTTT.